This TCR beta chain comes out of a study of CD8 T cells in ankylosing spondylitis. Whole-study results and caveats: Significantly higher representation of disease-linked clones was reported for matched ankylosing spondylitis synovial fluid. A motif of several highly homologous TCR beta variants was seen as apparently characteristic of ankylosing spondylitis blood.

Notes on this clonotype: Its antigen remains unknown.

Germline trimming cut 3 bases from V and 7 bases from J; bases unmatched to any gene: 15. Germline V gene lookup returns CDR1 SGHAT and CDR2 FQNNGV. The CDR3 sequence is 16 residues long. In making TCR beta libraries, quantitative 5'-RACE with molecular barcodes was used. TCRdb re-called the 5' RACE reads through MiXCR, storing one row per CDR3 protein. The top ten hold over 25% of the sample, which has around 250,000 distinct CDR3 sequences, 15% to 20% seen once. The receptor's source is a male donor with ankylosing spondylitis or in good health (not recorded which). The J gene is TRBJ2-7, the V gene TRBV11-2; 7 bases are a match to TRBD2. The source material was blood, either unsorted or a sorted T cell fraction (not recorded which). CDR3 sequence reads: CASSLGPAGSPGEQYF. Here the CDR3 DNA reads TGTGCCAGCAGCTTGGGTCCAGCGGGATCCCCGGGGGAGCAGTACTTC. Using reference TRBV11-2 and TRBJ2-7 for the parts outside the CDR3, the full variable domain is EAGVAQSPRYKIIEKRQSVAFWCNPISGHATLYWYQQILGQGPKLLIQFQNNGVVDDSQLPKDRFSAERLKGVDSTLKIQPAKLEDSAVYLCASSLGPAGSPGEQYFGPGTRLTVT.